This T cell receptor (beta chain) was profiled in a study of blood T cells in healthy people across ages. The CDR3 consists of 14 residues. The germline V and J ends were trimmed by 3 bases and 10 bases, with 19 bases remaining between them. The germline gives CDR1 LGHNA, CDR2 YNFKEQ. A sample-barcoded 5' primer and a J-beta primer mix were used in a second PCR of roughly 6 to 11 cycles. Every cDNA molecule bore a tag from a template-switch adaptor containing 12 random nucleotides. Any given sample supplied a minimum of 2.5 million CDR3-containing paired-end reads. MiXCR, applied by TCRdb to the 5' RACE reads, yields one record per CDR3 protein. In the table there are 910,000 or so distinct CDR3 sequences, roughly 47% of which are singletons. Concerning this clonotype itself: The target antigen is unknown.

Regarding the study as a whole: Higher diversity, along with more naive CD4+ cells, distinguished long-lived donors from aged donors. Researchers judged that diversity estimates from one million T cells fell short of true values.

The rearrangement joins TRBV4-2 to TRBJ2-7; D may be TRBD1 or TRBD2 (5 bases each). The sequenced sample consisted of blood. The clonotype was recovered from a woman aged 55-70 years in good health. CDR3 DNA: TGTGCCAGCAGCCAGGGGACGGTGCAAGAGTCCCAGTACTTC. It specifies CASSQGTVQESQYF.